The rows below give T cell receptor beta chains drawn from one sample of a study of OX40 agonist ivuxolimab in advanced cancers. TCRdb keeps only in-frame clones here, not all; method: immunoSEQ multiplex PCR. The data show roughly 50,000 clones, roughly three quarters seen once. The sequencing used CD4+ or CD8+ T cells sorted from blood, collected in a trial of the OX40 agonist ivuxolimab. These receptors came from an adult with an advanced solid tumor such as melanoma, head and neck, liver or kidney cancer. CDR3s include the opening cysteine and the closing phenylalanine or tryptophan. D genes are given only for firm matches. Only some rows state a clone size, as once, few, many or a class for expanded clones.

clone_size	v_call	j_call	d_call	cdr3_aa	cdr3_nt
NA	TRBV7-2	TRBJ2-7	NA	CASSTRGAYEQYF	TGTGCCAGCAGCACGAGGGGGGCCTACGAGCAGTACTTC
NA	TRBV4-1	TRBJ1-2	NA	CASSQDSPRTFNYGYTF	TGCGCCAGCAGCCAAGATTCCCCCAGGACATTTAACTATGGCTACACCTTC
NA	TRBV19	TRBJ1-2	NA	CASSIIKGYDGYTF	TGTGCCAGTAGTATCATCAAGGGGTATGATGGCTACACCTTC
NA	TRBV5-4	TRBJ1-2	NA	CASSPWPVTSNYGYTF	TGTGCCAGCAGCCCGTGGCCAGTGACCTCTAACTATGGCTACACCTTC
NA	TRBV29-1	TRBJ1-1	TRBD1	CSGWTGGRYTEAFF	TGCAGCGGATGGACAGGGGGCAGGTACACTGAAGCTTTCTTT
NA	TRBV7-3	TRBJ1-1	TRBD1	CASSQWTGGTEAFF	TGTGCCAGCAGCCAGTGGACAGGGGGCACTGAAGCTTTCTTT
once	TRBV6-6	TRBJ2-2	TRBD2	CASSKRGGTGELFF	TGTGCCAGCTCGAAACGGGGGGGAACCGGGGAGCTGTTTTTT
NA	TRBV6-6	TRBJ1-5	TRBD1	CAASGGIPYSNQPQHF	TGTGCCGCTTCAGGGGGTATCCCTTATAGCAATCAGCCCCAGCATTTT
NA	TRBV11-3	TRBJ2-3	NA	CASSSGQSTDTQYF	TGTGCCAGCAGCTCTGGACAAAGCACAGATACGCAGTATTTT
NA	TRBV11-2	TRBJ1-3	NA	CASSFGGGSGNTIYF	TGTGCCAGCAGCTTTGGCGGCGGCTCTGGAAACACCATATATTTT
few	TRBV11-2	TRBJ2-3	NA	CASSPRKGRTDTQYF	TGTGCCAGCAGCCCTCGTAAGGGGCGCACAGATACGCAGTATTTT
NA	TRBV27	TRBJ2-1	TRBD1	CASRTGEFEQFF	TGTGCCAGCAGGACAGGGGAATTTGAGCAGTTCTTC
NA	TRBV14	TRBJ2-3	NA	CASSQDFGFSTQYF	TGTGCCAGCAGCCAAGATTTTGGGTTTAGTACGCAGTATTTT
NA	TRBV28	TRBJ2-7	TRBD1	CASSDRDRVSYEQYF	TGTGCCAGTAGTGACCGGGACAGGGTCTCCTACGAGCAGTACTTC
NA	TRBV28	TRBJ1-1	TRBD1	CASSHRTGRSSEAFF	TGTGCCAGCAGTCACCGGACAGGGAGGAGCTCTGAAGCTTTCTTT
NA	TRBV19	TRBJ1-3	NA	CASSSQTSGNTIYF	TGTGCCAGTAGTAGCCAGACCTCTGGAAACACCATATATTTT
NA	TRBV30	TRBJ1-5	NA	CARGGASQPQHF	TGTGCCCGGGGGGGGGCAAGTCAGCCCCAGCATTTT
NA	TRBV7-2	TRBJ2-1	NA	CASSLVRGPQGEKEQFF	TGTGCCAGCAGCTTAGTGAGAGGGCCCCAAGGGGAGAAGGAGCAGTTCTTC
NA	TRBV27	TRBJ1-4	TRBD1	CASSLVVGRTGMGGLFF	TGTGCCAGCAGTTTAGTAGTCGGGAGGACAGGGATGGGTGGACTGTTTTTT
NA	TRBV7-2	TRBJ2-1	NA	CASSLRGYNEQFF	TGTGCCAGCAGCCTCCGGGGGTACAATGAGCAGTTCTTC
NA	TRBV7-8	TRBJ1-2	NA	CASSLAGLENYGYTF	TGTGCCAGCAGCTTGGCTGGACTGGAGAACTATGGCTACACCTTC
NA	TRBV4-2	TRBJ2-7	TRBD1	CASSQDRGPGEQYF	TGTGCCAGCAGCCAAGATAGGGGGCCGGGCGAGCAGTACTTC
NA	TRBV7-3	TRBJ2-2	TRBD1	CASSSAQGANGELFF	TGTGCCAGCAGCTCCGCACAGGGGGCGAACGGGGAGCTGTTTTTT
NA	TRBV10-2	TRBJ1-6	TRBD1	CASSERGQWGDNSPLHF	TGCGCCAGCAGTGAGCGGGGACAGTGGGGCGATAATTCACCCCTCCACTTT
NA	TRBV7-8	TRBJ1-2	TRBD1	CASSSMTGNYGYTF	TGTGCCAGCAGCTCCATGACAGGGAACTATGGCTACACCTTC
NA	TRBV9	TRBJ1-6	NA	CASSVSPGSSYNSPLHF	TGTGCCAGCAGCGTAAGCCCGGGAAGTTCCTATAATTCACCCCTCCACTTT
NA	TRBV4-1	TRBJ1-2	NA	CASSQFDGYYGYTF	TGCGCCAGCAGCCAATTTGACGGATACTATGGCTACACCTTC
NA	TRBV7-6	TRBJ2-6	NA	CASSGSSGANVLTF	TGTGCCAGCAGCGGCAGCTCTGGGGCCAACGTCCTGACTTTC
NA	TRBV7-3	TRBJ2-1	NA	CASSLLVEYNEQFF	TGTGCCAGCAGCTTACTCGTGGAGTACAATGAGCAGTTCTTC
NA	TRBV6-5	TRBJ2-7	NA	CASSRDTYEQYF	TGTGCCAGCAGCCGTGACACCTACGAGCAGTACTTC